A single sample gave rise to the 22 T cell receptor beta chains below, sequenced in a study of blood T cell repertoires in COVID-19. Here immunoSEQ multiplex PCR was the method, and the copy in TCRdb shows in-frame clones only, minus some. The sample consists of about 430,000 clones, roughly nine tenths of them appearing once. Material for sequencing was PBMCs or T cells enriched from blood (not recorded which). These receptors originate from a man aged 25 to 40 who had recovered from COVID-19.

The chain is built from TRBV5-1 and TRBJ2-7; D ambiguous. The germline gives CDR1 SGHRS, CDR2 YFSETQ. The CDR3 is 12 amino acids. Trimming removed 4 bases from V and 6 bases from J, with 11 bases in between. CDR3 sequence (DNA): TGCGCCAGCAGCGAGCCGGTCGGCGAGCAGTACTTC. Translated: CASSEPVGEQYF.

This chain uses TRBV6-6 with TRBJ2-2; 7 bases agree with TRBD2. The V and J ends lost 0 bases and 6 bases, in that order; junction bases with no gene match: 7. CDR3 length: 16 amino acids. CDR1 and CDR2 (germline): MNHNY, SVGAGI (reference sequence). DNA of the CDR3: TGTGCCAGCAGTTACTCGGGGACTAACCTCCCCGGGGAGCTGTTTTTT. Protein: CASSYSGTNLPGELFF.

This sequence joins TRBV10-3 and TRBJ1-4, with D perhaps matching TRBD1 (5 bases). The CDR3 length is 15 residues. V was shortened by 0 bases and J by 5 bases, with 10 bases between the two germline ends. Germline-derived CDR1 and CDR2 are ENHRY and SYGVKD. Here the CDR3 reads CAISESGGKNEKLFF. DNA for the CDR3: TGTGCCATCAGTGAGTCGGGGGGAAAAAATGAAAAACTGTTTTTT.

The chain joins TRBV29-1 to TRBJ2-3, with 7 bases that match TRBD1. The CDR3 totals 12 residues. J gave up 3 bases and V 4 bases, and 1 base lay outside the gene matches. Germline values: CDR1 SQVTM, CDR2 ANQGSEA. CDR3 sequence: CSVVRGTDTQYF. Written as DNA, the CDR3 is TGCAGCGTTGTCAGGGGGACAGATACGCAGTATTTT.

This clone was found a few times. V gene TRBV5-4 combines with J gene TRBJ1-1; D is ambiguous. This CDR3 region has 13 residues. Germline values: CDR1 SGHNT, CDR2 YYREEE (reference sequence). The V end lost 0 bases, the J end lost 1 base, and 4 bases lay between the germline ends. CDR3 DNA sequence: TGTGCCAGCAGCTTGGGCAGGAACACTGAAGCTTTCTTT. Protein: CASSLGRNTEAFF.

The J gene is TRBJ1-6, the V gene TRBV3-1 (or the pseudogene TRBV3-2), with a tentative D call TRBD1 (5 bases). Trimming stripped 0 bases from V and 6 bases from J, with 6 bases between. Germline CDR1 LGHDT, CDR2 YNNKEL (reference sequence). The CDR3 is made up of 14 amino acids. The CDR3 DNA follows: TGTGCCAGCAGCCAAGACAGGGTTAATTCACCCCTCCACTTT. It is translated as CASSQDRVNSPLHF.

This sequence joins TRBV12-5 and TRBJ2-7, with D perhaps TRBD2 (6 bases). V shed 5 bases and J shed 2 bases, with 10 bases lying between them. This CDR3 has 13 amino acids. The germline V gene encodes CDR1 LGHNT and CDR2 FRNRAP. The CDR3 region has the DNA TGTGCTAGTGGTCCTCCGGGGGCCTACGAGCAGTACTTC. Its protein product is CASGPPGAYEQYF. Drawing the rest from reference TRBV12-5 and TRBJ2-7, the complete variable domain is DARVTQTPRHKVTEMGQEVTMRCQPILGHNTVFWYRQTMMQGLELLAYFRNRAPLDDSGMPKDRFSAEMPDATLATLKIQPSEPRDSAVYFCASGPPGAYEQYFGPGTRLTVT.

The J gene is TRBJ1-2, the V gene TRBV15; 7 bases are shared with TRBD1. The CDR3 is 16 residues long. CDR1 is LNHNV, CDR2 YYDKDF, per germline (reference sequence). With V trimmed by 3 bases and J by 6 bases, 13 bases remained unmatched. Here the CDR3 DNA reads TGTGCCACCAGCAGTACCCCGAGAGACAGGGAACATGGCTACACCTTC. Translation: CATSSTPRDREHGYTF.

V is TRBV9 and J is TRBJ2-1; TRBD2 agrees at 10 bases. Per germline, CDR1 SGDLS and CDR2 YYNGEE. The CDR3 sequence is 17 residues long. V lost 0 bases, J lost 8 bases, and 11 bases stayed unmatched. Here the CDR3 reads CASSVGGALAGVYEQFF. CDR3 coding DNA: TGTGCCAGCAGCGTAGGAGGGGCCCTAGCGGGAGTCTATGAGCAGTTCTTC.

Worth noting for this clone: The germline gene is not matched at one end of the junction; a read error may be the cause. V usage is TRBV9 and J usage is TRBJ1-2, with 7 bases matching TRBD1. The CDR3 totals 14 residues. In germline, CDR1 is SGDLS, CDR2 YYNGEE. In DNA form, the CDR3 reads TGTGCCAGCAGCCCTACGGAGGGGGCGTCAAACCGGGCTTTC. This encodes CASSPTEGASNRAF.

The chain combines TRBV7-9 with TRBJ2-5; 9 bases are shared with TRBD2. This CDR3 comprises 16 residues. Losses at the gene ends were 2 bases for V and 5 bases for J; bases not matched to a gene: 9. Germline V gene lookup returns CDR1 SEHNR and CDR2 FQNEAQ (reference sequence). CDR3 in amino acids: CASSLWGAGGGETQYF. Here the CDR3 DNA reads TGTGCCAGCAGCTTATGGGGAGCGGGAGGTGGTGAGACCCAGTACTTC.

The chain carries TRBV27 and TRBJ2-3; unclear D gene. Deletions cut 3 bases from V and 5 bases from J, with 18 bases between. Per the germline V gene, CDR1 is MNHEY and CDR2 is SMNVEV (reference sequence). The CDR3 extends over 16 amino acids. CDR3 nucleotide sequence: TGTGCCAGCAGTTTCTGGCCGAATCCCAGAGGAGATACGCAGTATTTT. Translating it yields CASSFWPNPRGDTQYF.

The V gene is TRBV5-1, the J gene TRBJ1-1; D is perhaps TRBD1 (5 bases). The V gene lost 5 bases and the J gene lost 1 base, with 15 bases spanning the gap. This CDR3 is built from 15 residues. In germline, CDR1 is SGHRS, CDR2 YFSETQ. In DNA, the CDR3 is TGCGCCAGCAGAATTGGTGGACACGGGAACACTGAAGCTTTCTTT. Protein product: CASRIGGHGNTEAFF.

This chain connects TRBV4-2 to TRBJ2-7, with 14 positions matching TRBD2. The CDR3 contains 15 residues. The germline gives CDR1 LGHNA, CDR2 YNFKEQ. J was trimmed by 4 bases and V by 3 bases; bases with no gene match: 2. The CDR3 nucleotides are TGTGCCAGCAGCCAGGGACTAGCGGGAGTGTACGAGCAGTACTTC. Translation gives CASSQGLAGVYEQYF.

The chain joins TRBV7-3 to TRBJ2-1, with TRBD2 matching over 10 bases. CDR1 and CDR2 from the germline V gene are SGHTA and FQGTGA. This CDR3 has 16 amino acids. The ends lost 5 bases at V and 7 bases at J; junction bases unmatched: 11. This CDR3 is CASSGYLAGVWNEQFF. The CDR3 bases are TGTGCCAGCAGCGGATACCTAGCGGGAGTGTGGAATGAGCAGTTCTTC.

This chain links TRBV18 with TRBJ1-1; TRBD1 might be the D (5 bases). V was clipped by 6 bases and J by 3 bases, with 20 bases between them. The CDR3 extends over 16 amino acids. The germline CDR1 and CDR2 sequences are KGHSH and LQKENI. CDR3 protein: CASSRSGVRGDTEAFF. The CDR3 DNA sequence: TGTGCCAGCTCCCGAAGCGGGGTTCGAGGGGACACTGAAGCTTTCTTT.

This sequence joins TRBV12-3 or TRBV12-4 and TRBJ1-5; D is unclear. CDR3 size: 13 residues. With 5 bases removed from V and 7 bases from J, the gap between germline ends came to 12 bases. The CDR3: CASSPLRGQPQHF. The CDR3 nucleotides are TGTGCCAGCAGTCCCCTCAGAGGGCAGCCCCAGCATTTT.

The chain carries TRBV19 and TRBJ1-5, with D perhaps matching TRBD1 (6 bases). The CDR3 covers 13 residues. Germline V gives CDR1 LNHDA, CDR2 SQIVND (reference sequence). The V and J ends lost 5 bases and 7 bases respectively, with 12 bases between them. The DNA of the CDR3 is TGTGCCAGTAGTCGGGGGGCTGGCCAGCCCCAGCATTTT. Translated: CASSRGAGQPQHF. The whole variable domain, remainder taken from reference TRBV19 and TRBJ1-5, is DGGITQSPKYLFRKEGQNVTLSCEQNLNHDAMYWYRQDPGQGLRLIYYSQIVNDFQKGDIAEGYSVSREKKESFPLTVTSAQKNPTAFYLCASSRGAGQPQHFGDGTRLSIL.

J is TRBJ2-7 and V is TRBV19; TRBD1 agrees at 9 bases. Germline CDR1 reads LNHDA; CDR2 reads SQIVND (reference sequence). CDR3 size: 17 residues. The junction had 17 bases not matched to a gene; V was cut back by 4 bases and J by 7 bases. CDR3 coding DNA: TGTGCCAGTAGTAACCTACTTATCGGACAGGGGTCAAGGGAGCAGTACTTC. It yields the protein CASSNLLIGQGSREQYF.

This chain links TRBV12-3 or TRBV12-4 with TRBJ2-7; weak D call: TRBD1 (6 bases). The CDR3 is 13 residues long. Trimming pared 5 bases from V and 3 bases from J, leaving 11 bases between. CDR3 nucleotide sequence: TGTGCCAGCAGTCAACAGGGATACTACGAGCAGTACTTC. Encoded protein: CASSQQGYYEQYF.

Concerning this clone: The sample has other DNA sequences that encode this CDR3 too. The chain joins TRBV10-3 to TRBJ1-2; D ambiguous. Germline values: CDR1 ENHRY, CDR2 SYGVKD. The CDR3 covers 12 residues. Trimming shortened V by 5 bases and J by 2 bases, and 6 bases separated the two germline ends. The CDR3 loop is CAISPGNYGYTF. The DNA of the CDR3 is TGTGCCATCAGTCCGGGGAACTATGGCTACACCTTC.

This clone was detected ten times or more. J is TRBJ1-2 and V is TRBV6-5; D unclear. Trimming cost V 6 bases and J 8 bases, with 16 bases left between them. The CDR3 runs 13 residues. Germline V lookup: CDR1 MNHEY, CDR2 SVGAGI. CDR3 nucleotide sequence: TGTGCCAGCAGCGCCGGGTCCACCATCGGCTACACCTTC. Encoded protein: CASSAGSTIGYTF.